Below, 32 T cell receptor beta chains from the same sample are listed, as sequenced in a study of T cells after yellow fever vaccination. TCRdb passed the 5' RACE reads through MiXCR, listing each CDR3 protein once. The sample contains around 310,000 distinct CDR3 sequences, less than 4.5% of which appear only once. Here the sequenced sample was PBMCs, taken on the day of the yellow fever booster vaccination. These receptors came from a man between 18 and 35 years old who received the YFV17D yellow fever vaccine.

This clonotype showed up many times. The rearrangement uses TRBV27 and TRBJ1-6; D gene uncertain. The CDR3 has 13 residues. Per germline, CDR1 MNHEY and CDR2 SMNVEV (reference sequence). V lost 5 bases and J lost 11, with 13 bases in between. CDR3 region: CASSGSRETPLHF. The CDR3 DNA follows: TGTGCCAGCAGTGGTTCTAGGGAAACACCCCTCCACTTT.

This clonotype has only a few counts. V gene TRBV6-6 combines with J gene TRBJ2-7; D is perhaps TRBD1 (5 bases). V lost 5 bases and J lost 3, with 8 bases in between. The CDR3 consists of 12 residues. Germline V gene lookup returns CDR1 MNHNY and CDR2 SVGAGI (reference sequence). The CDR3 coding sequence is TGTGCCAGCAGTGGGGCCGTCTACGAGCAGTACGTC. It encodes CASSGAVYEQYV.

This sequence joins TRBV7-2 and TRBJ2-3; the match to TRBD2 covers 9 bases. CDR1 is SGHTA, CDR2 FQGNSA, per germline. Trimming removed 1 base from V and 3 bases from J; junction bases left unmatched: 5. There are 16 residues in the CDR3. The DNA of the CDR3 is TGTGCCAGCAGCTTAGTGGGGCTAGCGGGGACAGATACGCAGTATTTT. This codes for CASSLVGLAGTDTQYF.

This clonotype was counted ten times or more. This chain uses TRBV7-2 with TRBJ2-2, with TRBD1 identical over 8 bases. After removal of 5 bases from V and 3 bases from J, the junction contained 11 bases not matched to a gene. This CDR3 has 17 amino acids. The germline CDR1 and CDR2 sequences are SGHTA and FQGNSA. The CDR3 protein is CASSTLPGQGDTGELFF. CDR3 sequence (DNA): TGTGCCAGCAGCACCCTGCCAGGACAGGGAGACACCGGGGAGCTGTTTTTT.

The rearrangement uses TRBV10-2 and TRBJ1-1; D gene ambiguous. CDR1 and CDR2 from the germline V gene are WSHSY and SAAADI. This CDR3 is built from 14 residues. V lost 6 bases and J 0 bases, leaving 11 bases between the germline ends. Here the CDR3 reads CASRTGMMNTEAFF. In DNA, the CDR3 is TGCGCCAGCAGGACGGGAATGATGAACACTGAAGCTTTCTTT.

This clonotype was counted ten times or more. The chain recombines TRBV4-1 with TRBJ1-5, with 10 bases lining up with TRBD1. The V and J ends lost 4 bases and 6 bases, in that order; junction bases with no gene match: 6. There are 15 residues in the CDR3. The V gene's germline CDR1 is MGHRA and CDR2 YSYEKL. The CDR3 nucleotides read TGCGCCAGCAGCCTCGGGACAGGGGTTACTCAGCCCCAGCATTTT. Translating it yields CASSLGTGVTQPQHF.

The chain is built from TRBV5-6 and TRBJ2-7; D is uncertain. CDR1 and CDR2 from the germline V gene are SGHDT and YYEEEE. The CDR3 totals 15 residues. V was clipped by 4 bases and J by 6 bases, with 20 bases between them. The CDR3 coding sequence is TGTGCCAGCAGCCCCTTGGAGCCGGAGAAGGGCGAGCAGTACTTC. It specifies CASSPLEPEKGEQYF.

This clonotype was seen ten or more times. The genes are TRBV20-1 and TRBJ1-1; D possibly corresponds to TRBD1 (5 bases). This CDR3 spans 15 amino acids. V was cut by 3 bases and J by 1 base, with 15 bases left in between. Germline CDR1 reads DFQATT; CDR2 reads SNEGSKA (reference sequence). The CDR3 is CSASRAGTGNTEAFF. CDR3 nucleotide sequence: TGCAGTGCTAGTCGAGCCGGGACGGGGAACACTGAAGCTTTCTTT.

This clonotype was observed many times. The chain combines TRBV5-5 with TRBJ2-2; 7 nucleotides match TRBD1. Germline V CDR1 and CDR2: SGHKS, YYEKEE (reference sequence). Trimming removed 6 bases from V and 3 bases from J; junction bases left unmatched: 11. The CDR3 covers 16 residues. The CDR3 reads CASTKKQGRDTGELFF. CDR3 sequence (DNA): TGTGCCAGCACCAAGAAACAGGGGCGAGACACCGGGGAGCTGTTTTTT.

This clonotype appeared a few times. CDR3 coding DNA: TGCAGCGTTGAGTTTTCGACCAGGAACTATGGCTACACCTTC. This encodes CSVEFSTRNYGYTF. The chain joins TRBV29-1 to TRBJ1-2; D remains unclear. The V and J ends lost 3 bases and 2 bases respectively, with 13 bases between them. Per germline, CDR1 SQVTM and CDR2 ANQGSEA. The CDR3 sequence is 14 residues long. Drawing the rest from reference TRBV29-1 and TRBJ1-2, the complete variable domain is SAVISQKPSRDICQRGTSLTIQCQVDSQVTMMFWYRQQPGQSLTLIATANQGSEATYESGFVIDKFPISRPNLTFSTLTVSNMSPEDSSIYLCSVEFSTRNYGYTFGSGTRLTVV.

CDR3 region: CASSIGQTYEQYF. DNA for the CDR3: TGTGCCAGCAGCATAGGACAGACCTACGAGCAGTACTTC. The chain joins TRBV11-3 to TRBJ2-7; D perhaps matches TRBD1 (6 bases). CDR1 and CDR2 from the germline V gene are SGHNT and YENEEA. The CDR3 length is 13 residues. V lost 5 bases and J 2 bases, leaving 10 bases between the germline ends.

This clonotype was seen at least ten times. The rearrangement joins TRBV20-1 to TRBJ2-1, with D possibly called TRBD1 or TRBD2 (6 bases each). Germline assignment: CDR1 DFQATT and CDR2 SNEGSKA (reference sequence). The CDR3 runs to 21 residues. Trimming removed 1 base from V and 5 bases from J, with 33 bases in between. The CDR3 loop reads CSARARRIRVLGGSRNNEQFF. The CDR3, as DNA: TGCAGTGCTAGAGCCCGGCGGATAAGGGTCCTGGGGGGCAGTAGAAACAATGAGCAGTTCTTC.

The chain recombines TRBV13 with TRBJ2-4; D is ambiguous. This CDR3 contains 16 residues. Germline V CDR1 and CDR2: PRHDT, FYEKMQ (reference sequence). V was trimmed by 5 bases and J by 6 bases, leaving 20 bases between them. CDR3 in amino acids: CASSPSTWATPNIQYF. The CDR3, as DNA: TGTGCCAGCAGCCCCTCCACCTGGGCAACCCCAAACATTCAGTACTTC.

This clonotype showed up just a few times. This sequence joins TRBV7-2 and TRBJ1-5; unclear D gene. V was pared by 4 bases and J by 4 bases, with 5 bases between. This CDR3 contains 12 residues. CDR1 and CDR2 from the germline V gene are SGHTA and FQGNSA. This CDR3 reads CASSSWNQPQHF. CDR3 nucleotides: TGTGCCAGCAGCTCATGGAATCAGCCCCAGCATTTT. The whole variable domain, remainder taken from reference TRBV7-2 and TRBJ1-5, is GAGVSQSPSNKVTEKGKDVELRCDPISGHTALYWYRQSLGQGLEFLIYFQGNSAPDKSGLPSDRFSAERTGGSVSTLTIQRTQQEDSAVYLCASSSWNQPQHFGDGTRLSIL.

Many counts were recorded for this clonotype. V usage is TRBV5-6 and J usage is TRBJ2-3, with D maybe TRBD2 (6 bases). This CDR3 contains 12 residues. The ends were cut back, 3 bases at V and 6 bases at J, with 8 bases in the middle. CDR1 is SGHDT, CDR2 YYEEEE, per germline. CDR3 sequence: CASSWDSDTQYF. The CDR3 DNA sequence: TGTGCCAGCAGCTGGGACTCCGATACGCAGTATTTT.

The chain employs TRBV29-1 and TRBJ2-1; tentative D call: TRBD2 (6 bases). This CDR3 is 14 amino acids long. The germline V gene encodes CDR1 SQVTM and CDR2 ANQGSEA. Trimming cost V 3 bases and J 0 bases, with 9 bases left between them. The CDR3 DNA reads TGCAGCGTTGATGGGGGGTTCTCCTACAATGAGCAGTTCTTC. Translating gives CSVDGGFSYNEQFF.

The CDR3: CASSLGSRTTGELFF. The CDR3, as DNA: TGTGCCAGCAGTTTAGGTAGTCGGACCACCGGGGAGCTGTTTTTT. The chain uses TRBV12-3 or TRBV12-4 and TRBJ2-2; D unresolved. This CDR3 has 15 residues. V gave up 1 base and J gave up 4 bases, with 10 bases separating them.

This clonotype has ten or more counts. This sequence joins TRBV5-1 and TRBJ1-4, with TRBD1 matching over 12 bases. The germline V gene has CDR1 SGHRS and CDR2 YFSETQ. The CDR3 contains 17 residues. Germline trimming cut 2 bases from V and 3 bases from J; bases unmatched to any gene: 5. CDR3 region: CASSFGTGGSANEKLFF. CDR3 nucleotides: TGCGCCAGCAGCTTCGGGACAGGGGGCTCGGCTAATGAAAAACTGTTTTTT. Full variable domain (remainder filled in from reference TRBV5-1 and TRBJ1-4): KAGVTQTPRYLIKTRGQQVTLSCSPISGHRSVSWYQQTPGQGLQFLFEYFSETQRNKGNFPGRFSGRQFSNSRSEMNVSTLELGDSALYLCASSFGTGGSANEKLFFGSGTQLSVL.

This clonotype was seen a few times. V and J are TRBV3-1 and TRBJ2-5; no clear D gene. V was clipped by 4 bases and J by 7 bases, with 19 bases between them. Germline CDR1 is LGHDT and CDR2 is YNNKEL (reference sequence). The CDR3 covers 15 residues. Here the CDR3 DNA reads TGTGCCAGCAGCCCCCGGACCGACATAAAGGGGACCCAGTACTTC. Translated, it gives CASSPRTDIKGTQYF.

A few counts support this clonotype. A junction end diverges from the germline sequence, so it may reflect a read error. The CDR3: CASKLYNQPQLF. CDR3 bases: TGTGCCAGCAAACTGTACAATCAGCCCCAGCTTTTT. The V call is TRBV2, the J call TRBJ1-5; D gene unclear. Germline CDR1 and CDR2: SNHLY and FYNNEI. The CDR3 sequence is 12 residues long.

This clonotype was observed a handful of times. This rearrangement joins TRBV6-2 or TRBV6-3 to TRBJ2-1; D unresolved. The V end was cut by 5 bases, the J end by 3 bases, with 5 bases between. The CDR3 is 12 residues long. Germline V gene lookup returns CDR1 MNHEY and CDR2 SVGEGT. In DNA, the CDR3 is TGTGCCAGCAGTCCATACTACAATGAGCAGTTCTTC. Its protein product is CASSPYYNEQFF.

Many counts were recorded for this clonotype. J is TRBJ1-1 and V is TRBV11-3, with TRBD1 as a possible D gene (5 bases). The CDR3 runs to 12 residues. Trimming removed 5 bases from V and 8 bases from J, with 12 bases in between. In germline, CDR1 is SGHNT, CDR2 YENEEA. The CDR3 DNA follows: TGTGCCAGCAGCCCGGGGGAGGGCGAAGCTTTCTTT. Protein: CASSPGEGEAFF.

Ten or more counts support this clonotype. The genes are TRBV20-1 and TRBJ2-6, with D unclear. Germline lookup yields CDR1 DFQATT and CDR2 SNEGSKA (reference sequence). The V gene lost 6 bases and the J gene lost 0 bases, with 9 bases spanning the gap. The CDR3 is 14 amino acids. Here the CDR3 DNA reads TGCAGTGCCCCAGAGACCTCTGGGGCCAACGTCCTGACTTTC. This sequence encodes CSAPETSGANVLTF.

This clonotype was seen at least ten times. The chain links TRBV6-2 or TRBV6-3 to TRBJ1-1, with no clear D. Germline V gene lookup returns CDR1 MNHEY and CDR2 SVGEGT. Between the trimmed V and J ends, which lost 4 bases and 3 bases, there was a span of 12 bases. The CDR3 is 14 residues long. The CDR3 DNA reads TGTGCCAGCAGTTTCGGATTAAGGTACACTGAAGCTTTCTTT. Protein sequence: CASSFGLRYTEAFF.

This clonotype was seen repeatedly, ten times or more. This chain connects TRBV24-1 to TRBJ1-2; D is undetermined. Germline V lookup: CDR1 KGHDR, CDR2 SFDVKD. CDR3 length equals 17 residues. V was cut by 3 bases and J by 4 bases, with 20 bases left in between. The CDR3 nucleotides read TGTGCCACCAGTGATGCTGACACTCCCGAGGGAATCTATGGCTACACCTTC. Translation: CATSDADTPEGIYGYTF.

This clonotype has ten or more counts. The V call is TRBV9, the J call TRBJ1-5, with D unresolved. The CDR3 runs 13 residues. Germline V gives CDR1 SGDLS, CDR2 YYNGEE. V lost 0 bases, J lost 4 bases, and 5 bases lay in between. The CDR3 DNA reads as TGTGCCAGCAGCGTAGACCCTAATCAGCCCCAGCATTTT. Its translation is CASSVDPNQPQHF.

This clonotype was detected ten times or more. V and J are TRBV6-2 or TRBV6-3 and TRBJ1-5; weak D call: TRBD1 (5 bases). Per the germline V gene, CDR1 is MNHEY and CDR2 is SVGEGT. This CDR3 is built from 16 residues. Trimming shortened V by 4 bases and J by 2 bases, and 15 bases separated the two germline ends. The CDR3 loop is CASSSVWGPGNQPQHF. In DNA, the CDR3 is TGTGCCAGCAGTTCCGTTTGGGGACCCGGCAATCAGCCCCAGCATTTT.

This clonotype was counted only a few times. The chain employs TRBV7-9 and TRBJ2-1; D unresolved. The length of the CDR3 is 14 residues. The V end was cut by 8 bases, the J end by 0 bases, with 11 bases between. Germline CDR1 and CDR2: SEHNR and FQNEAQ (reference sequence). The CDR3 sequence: CASAPGRSYNEQFF. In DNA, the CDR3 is TGTGCCAGCGCCCCGGGTCGCTCCTACAATGAGCAGTTCTTC. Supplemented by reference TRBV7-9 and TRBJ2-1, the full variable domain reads DTGVSQNPRHKITKRGQNVTFRCDPISEHNRLYWYRQTLGQGPEFLTYFQNEAQLEKSRLLSDRFSAERPKGSFSTLEIQRTEQGDSAMYLCASAPGRSYNEQFFGPGTRLTVL.

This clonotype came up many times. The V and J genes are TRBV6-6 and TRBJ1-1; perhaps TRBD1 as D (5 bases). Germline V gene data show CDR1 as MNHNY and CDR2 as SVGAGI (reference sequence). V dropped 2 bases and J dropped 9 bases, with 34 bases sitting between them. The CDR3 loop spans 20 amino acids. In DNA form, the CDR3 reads TGTGCCAGCAGTTACGCTCGTTGGGGCCAGGAAAAAACCATAGGTTCTAAAGCTTTCTTT. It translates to CASSYARWGQEKTIGSKAFF.

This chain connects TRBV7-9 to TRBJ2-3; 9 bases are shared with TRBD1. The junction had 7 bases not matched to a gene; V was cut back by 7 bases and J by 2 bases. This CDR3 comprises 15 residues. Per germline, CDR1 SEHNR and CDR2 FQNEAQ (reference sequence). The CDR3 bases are TGTGCCAGCATCATTGGACAGGGGACCACAGATACGCAGTATTTT. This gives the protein CASIIGQGTTDTQYF.

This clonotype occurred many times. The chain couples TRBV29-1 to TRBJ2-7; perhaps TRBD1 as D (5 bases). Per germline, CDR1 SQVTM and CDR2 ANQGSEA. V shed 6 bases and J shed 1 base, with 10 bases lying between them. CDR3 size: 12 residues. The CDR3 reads CSVLTESYEQYV. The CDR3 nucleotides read TGCAGCGTCCTGACAGAATCCTACGAGCAGTACGTC.

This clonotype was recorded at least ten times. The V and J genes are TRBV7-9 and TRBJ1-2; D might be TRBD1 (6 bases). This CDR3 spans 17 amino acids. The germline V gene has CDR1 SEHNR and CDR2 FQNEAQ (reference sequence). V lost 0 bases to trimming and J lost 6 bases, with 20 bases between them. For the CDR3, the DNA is TGTGCCAGCAGCTTAGCCTGGGGGGCCGCCCCCGCGGATGGCTACACCTTC. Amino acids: CASSLAWGAAPADGYTF.